These 27 T cell receptor beta chains were sequenced from one sample in a study of blood T cell repertoires in COVID-19. Here immunoSEQ multiplex PCR was the method, and the copy in TCRdb shows in-frame clones only, minus some. The table records roughly 38,000 clones, over 80% of them present only once. Sample: peripheral blood. The receptors here all came from a man aged 45-60 years with active COVID-19.

V and J are TRBV3-1 (or the pseudogene TRBV3-2) and TRBJ1-4; 8 nucleotides align to TRBD1. Germline loops: CDR1 LGHDT, CDR2 YNNKEL (reference sequence). CDR3 length: 14 residues. J gave up 6 bases and V 1 base, and 1 base lay outside the gene matches. CDR3 in DNA: TGTGCCAGCAGCCAAGGGACAGGGTATGAAAAACTGTTTTTT. It is translated as CASSQGTGYEKLFF.

The rearrangement uses TRBV29-1 and TRBJ2-1; TRBD1 matches 7 bases. CDR1 and CDR2 from the germline V gene are SQVTM and ANQGSEA. The CDR3 covers 11 residues. The V and J ends lost 4 bases and 9 bases, in that order; junction bases with no gene match: 3. CDR3 sequence: CSVGGGSEQFF. CDR3 in DNA: TGCAGCGTTGGAGGGGGCAGTGAGCAGTTCTTC.

The gene calls are TRBV6-5 and TRBJ2-3; 12 bases match TRBD2. The V gene end was trimmed by 7 bases and the J gene end by 5 bases; junction bases not matched to a gene: 7. CDR1 MNHEY and CDR2 SVGAGI come from the germline V gene. The CDR3 runs 15 residues. The CDR3 DNA reads TGTGCCAGCAAGATACTAGCGGGGGGTAAAGATACGCAGTATTTT. Translating gives CASKILAGGKDTQYF.

In its sample, this clone is medium-sized. The rearrangement uses TRBV27 and TRBJ2-1; TRBD1 aligns across 9 bases. The CDR3 runs 15 residues. Germline V gene sequence: CDR1 MNHEY, CDR2 SMNVEV (reference sequence). The trim removed 4 bases at V and 8 bases at J, leaving 9 bases unmatched. CDR3 nucleotides: TGTGCCAGCAGTTGGCCCGGGACAGGGCTCTATGAGCAGTTCTTC. This gives the protein CASSWPGTGLYEQFF.

The rearrangement uses TRBV4-3 and TRBJ2-3, with 9 bases identical to TRBD1. The CDR3 runs 16 residues. Germline V gives CDR1 LGHNA, CDR2 YSLEER. V lost 3 bases, J lost 3 bases, and 7 bases stayed unmatched. CDR3 protein: CASSQAGTGFTDTQYF. The DNA of the CDR3 is TGCGCCAGCAGCCAGGCCGGGACAGGGTTTACAGATACGCAGTATTTT.

This chain links TRBV18 with TRBJ1-4; D remains unclear. The V and J ends lost 4 bases and 8 bases respectively, with 11 bases between them. Germline V gene sequence: CDR1 KGHSH, CDR2 LQKENI. The CDR3 extends over 13 amino acids. The CDR3 loop reads CASSLNPVEKLFF. The CDR3 DNA sequence: TGTGCCAGCTCACTTAATCCAGTCGAAAAACTGTTTTTT.

This chain links TRBV3-1 (or the pseudogene TRBV3-2) with TRBJ1-1, with a possible D match to TRBD1 (5 bases). The germline gives CDR1 LGHDT, CDR2 YNNKEL (reference sequence). The CDR3 is 11 amino acids. Trimming left V 5 bases short and J 10 bases short, with 11 bases between. The CDR3 sequence: CASSGREGAFF. The CDR3 DNA follows: TGTGCCAGCAGCGGCAGGGAGGGAGCTTTCTTT.

The chain links TRBV7-2 to TRBJ2-1; D is perhaps TRBD2 (6 bases). V was cut by 5 bases and J by 7 bases, with 18 bases left in between. The CDR3 is 15 residues long. Per germline, CDR1 SGHTA and CDR2 FQGNSA. In DNA, the CDR3 is TGTGCCAGCAGCCCGGGAAGCGGGCTGGGAAATGAGCAGTTCTTC. This sequence encodes CASSPGSGLGNEQFF.

The chain uses TRBV28 and TRBJ2-7; 7 bases fit TRBD1. This CDR3 region has 14 residues. V dropped 8 bases and J dropped 5; count of bases not matched to a gene: 12. Germline V gene sequence: CDR1 MDHEN, CDR2 SYDVKM. CDR3 amino acids: CASVGTAPKNEQYF. CDR3 coding DNA: TGTGCCAGCGTAGGGACAGCCCCAAAAAACGAGCAGTACTTC.

The chain is built from TRBV3-1 (or the pseudogene TRBV3-2) and TRBJ1-5; unclear D gene. The V end was cut by 1 base, the J end by 3 bases, with 7 bases between. The CDR3 is made up of 14 amino acids. Germline loops: CDR1 LGHDT, CDR2 YNNKEL (reference sequence). The CDR3 nucleotides read TGTGCCAGCAGCCAAGGGCATAACAATCAGCCCCAGCATTTT. This encodes CASSQGHNNQPQHF.

J is TRBJ2-7 and V is TRBV2; TRBD2 matches 12 bases. The CDR3 is made up of 14 amino acids. Germline CDR1 and CDR2: SNHLY and FYNNEI. V dropped 6 bases and J dropped 7; count of bases not matched to a gene: 7. The CDR3 DNA follows: TGTGCCAGCAGAGCCCTAGCGGGGGGGGGTGAGCAGTACTTC. It yields the protein CASRALAGGGEQYF.

This clone has more than one count but fewer than ten. This CDR3 is CASSLGSGLARETQYF. As DNA, the CDR3 is TGTGCCAGCAGCTTGGGATCAGGACTAGCCAGAGAGACCCAGTACTTC. V is TRBV5-6 and J is TRBJ2-5; TRBD2 matches 8 bases. Unmatched junction bases numbered 8, after V lost 0 bases and J lost 4 bases. Germline CDR1 is SGHDT and CDR2 is YYEEEE. This CDR3 contains 16 residues.

This CDR3 reads CASSSELRRQGKNTEAFF. DNA of the CDR3: TGCGCCAGCAGCAGCGAGCTCCGACGACAGGGGAAGAACACTGAAGCTTTCTTT. The rearrangement uses TRBV5-1 and TRBJ1-1, with 8 bases lining up with TRBD1. The CDR3 consists of 18 residues. Per germline, CDR1 SGHRS and CDR2 YFSETQ. V dropped 4 bases and J dropped 1; count of bases not matched to a gene: 15.

V gene TRBV3-1 (or the pseudogene TRBV3-2) combines with J gene TRBJ2-2, with TRBD2 matching 8 bases. Germline CDR1 is LGHDT and CDR2 is YNNKEL (reference sequence). V lost 9 bases to trimming and J lost 3 bases; unmatched junction nucleotides: 6. The CDR3 is made up of 14 amino acids. The CDR3 reads CASVAGGHTGELFF. CDR3 DNA: TGTGCCAGTGTGGCGGGGGGCCACACCGGGGAGCTGTTTTTT.

This clone was recorded a few times. The chain has TRBV9 and TRBJ1-1; 10 bases align to TRBD1. V lost 0 bases to trimming and J lost 0 bases; unmatched junction nucleotides: 2. This CDR3 is 16 amino acids long. The V gene's germline CDR1 is SGDLS and CDR2 YYNGEE. CDR3: CASSVVGQGMNTEAFF. The CDR3 nucleotides read TGTGCCAGCAGCGTAGTGGGACAGGGGATGAACACTGAAGCTTTCTTT.

This chain's CDR3 is CASSLTGTGELFF. CDR3 sequence (DNA): TGTGCCAGCAGCTTGACAGGGACCGGGGAGCTGTTTTTT. The chain combines TRBV5-4 with TRBJ2-2; tentatively, D is TRBD1 (6 bases). Germline CDR1 SGHNT, CDR2 YYREEE (reference sequence). The CDR3 length is 13 residues. Trimming removed 1 base from V and 5 bases from J, with 6 bases in between.

The chain combines TRBV5-1 with TRBJ1-3, with D perhaps matching TRBD1 (6 bases). This CDR3 has 13 amino acids. Trimming took 2 bases from V and 4 from J, leaving 7 bases between them. Germline V gene lookup returns CDR1 SGHRS and CDR2 YFSETQ. CDR3 sequence reads: CASSLQGGNTIYF. CDR3 DNA: TGCGCCAGCAGCTTACAGGGCGGAAACACCATATATTTT. The complete variable domain, with remaining parts taken from reference TRBV5-1 and TRBJ1-3, reads KAGVTQTPRYLIKTRGQQVTLSCSPISGHRSVSWYQQTPGQGLQFLFEYFSETQRNKGNFPGRFSGRQFSNSRSEMNVSTLELGDSALYLCASSLQGGNTIYFGEGSWLTVV.

With respect to this clone: The sample holds other DNA sequences that translate to the same CDR3. This chain uses TRBV5-6 with TRBJ1-1, with 7 bases that match TRBD1. V lost 4 bases, J lost 1 base, and 4 bases stayed unmatched. The CDR3 length is 14 residues. Germline V CDR1 and CDR2: SGHDT, YYEEEE. The CDR3 reads CASSEDRRNTEAFF. The CDR3 nucleotides read TGTGCCAGCAGCGAGGACAGGAGGAACACTGAAGCTTTCTTT.

This chain connects TRBV5-8 to TRBJ1-1, with 7 bases that match TRBD1. This CDR3 contains 16 residues. The junction had 11 bases not matched to a gene; V was cut back by 5 bases and J by 1 base. In germline, CDR1 is SGHTS, CDR2 YDEGEE. The DNA for the CDR3 is TGTGCCAGCAGTTTGCGGGCAGGGACAGCGAACACTGAAGCTTTCTTT. Translated: CASSLRAGTANTEAFF.

This clone was counted once. This chain joins TRBV11-2 and TRBJ2-1; D remains ambiguous. Trimming removed 5 bases at V and 4 bases at J, with 9 bases between. The CDR3 length is 13 residues. Germline V gene lookup returns CDR1 SGHAT and CDR2 FQNNGV. CDR3 sequence reads: CASSAAPYNEQFF. In DNA, the CDR3 is TGTGCCAGCAGCGCGGCGCCATACAATGAGCAGTTCTTC.

This chain joins TRBV10-3 and TRBJ1-5; D call uncertain. The ends were cut back, 5 bases at V and 7 bases at J, with 12 bases in the middle. Germline lookup yields CDR1 ENHRY and CDR2 SYGVKD. This CDR3 is 13 amino acids long. CDR3 loop: CAISTGSGQPQHF. The CDR3 bases are TGTGCCATCAGTACTGGGAGCGGGCAGCCCCAGCATTTT.

This CDR3 is CASSLAGGELFF. The DNA for the CDR3 is TGTGCCAGCAGCTTGGCCGGCGGGGAGCTGTTTTTT. The chain recombines TRBV5-6 with TRBJ2-2, with unresolved D. CDR1 and CDR2 from the germline V gene are SGHDT and YYEEEE. Trimming stripped 0 bases from V and 7 bases from J, with 4 bases between. This CDR3 is built from 12 residues.

This chain links TRBV10-3 with TRBJ2-2, with 8 nucleotides matching TRBD2. The trim removed 4 bases at V and 2 bases at J, leaving 3 bases unmatched. CDR1 and CDR2 (germline): ENHRY, SYGVKD. The CDR3 consists of 15 residues. The CDR3 coding sequence is TGTGCCATCAGTGCGGGGGGGCTAAACACCGGGGAGCTGTTTTTT. Its translation is CAISAGGLNTGELFF.

This rearrangement joins TRBV6-5 to TRBJ1-2; D not resolved. V dropped 3 bases and J dropped 1 base, with 9 bases sitting between them. The CDR3 is 14 residues long. CDR1 MNHEY and CDR2 SVGAGI come from the germline V gene. CDR3 in amino acids: CASSYRGVNYGYTF. The CDR3 DNA reads as TGTGCCAGCAGTTATCGGGGAGTTAACTATGGCTACACCTTC.

Only one count was recorded for this clone. The chain links TRBV3-1 (or the pseudogene TRBV3-2) to TRBJ2-1; 10 bases are a match to TRBD2. CDR1 and CDR2 from the germline V gene are LGHDT and YNNKEL (reference sequence). The CDR3 has 20 amino acids. V shed 1 base and J 7 bases; nucleotides not matched to a gene: 19. DNA for the CDR3: TGTGCCAGCAGCCAAGGGGCTATAGCGGGGGGACATCCGAGGAGGAATGAGCAGTTCTTC. It codes for CASSQGAIAGGHPRRNEQFF.

The V call is TRBV27, the J call TRBJ1-4; a weak D match, TRBD1 (5 bases). The V and J ends lost 3 bases and 1 base respectively, with 9 bases between them. The CDR3 length is 15 residues. Germline-derived CDR1 and CDR2 are MNHEY and SMNVEV (reference sequence). CDR3 region: CASSFSQGTNEKLFF. For the CDR3, the DNA is TGTGCCAGCAGTTTTTCGCAGGGAACTAATGAAAAACTGTTTTTT.

CDR3 sequence reads: CASSPAGDNEQFF. In DNA form, the CDR3 reads TGTGCCAGCTCACCCGCGGGGGACAATGAGCAGTTCTTC. The chain links TRBV18 to TRBJ2-1; TRBD2 aligns across 7 bases. Germline V gene data show CDR1 as KGHSH and CDR2 as LQKENI. This CDR3 has 13 amino acids. The V segment lost 3 bases and the J segment 5 bases; nucleotides outside the gene matches: 1.